These 22 T cell receptor beta chains were all obtained from the same sample, sequenced in a study of blood T cell repertoires in COVID-19. Sequencing was performed with immunoSEQ multiplex PCR; in TCRdb, only in-frame clones are kept and a portion is missing. The sample holds 150,000 to 200,000 clones, around nine tenths seen once. The sequencing sample was made of peripheral blood. The source is a woman in her 70s with COVID-19, enrolled during active disease.

The V gene is TRBV25-1, the J gene TRBJ1-5, with 8 nucleotides matching TRBD1. CDR1 and CDR2 from the germline V gene are MGHDK and SYGVNS. Trimming cost V 1 base and J 7 bases; bases outside gene matches: 6. The CDR3 has 15 amino acids. CDR3 sequence reads: CASSESLTGEQPQHF. The DNA for the CDR3 is TGTGCCAGCAGTGAATCCCTGACAGGGGAGCAGCCCCAGCATTTT.

V gene TRBV5-8 combines with J gene TRBJ1-2; 8 bases are a match to TRBD1. Germline loops: CDR1 SGHTS, CDR2 YDEGEE. The CDR3 extends over 13 amino acids. V trimming: 4 bases; J trimming: 6 bases; junction bases outside the gene matches: 5. CDR3 coding DNA: TGTGCCAGCAGCCTACAGGGGGTAGATGGCTACACCTTC. Translated: CASSLQGVDGYTF. The full variable domain, its missing parts supplied by reference TRBV5-8 and TRBJ1-2, is EAGVTQSPTHLIKTRGQQATLRCSPISGHTSVYWYQQALGLGLQFLLWYDEGEERNRGNFPPRFSGRQFPNYSSELNVNALELEDSALYLCASSLQGVDGYTFGSGTRLTVV.

The chain uses TRBV30 and TRBJ2-1; the match to TRBD1 covers 9 bases. The CDR3 extends over 13 amino acids. CDR1 and CDR2 from the germline V gene are GTSNPN and SVGIG (reference sequence). The J segment lost 4 bases and the V segment lost 4 bases, leaving 2 bases of the junction unmatched. In DNA, the CDR3 is TGTGCCTGGAAGGGGACAGGGTACAATGAGCAGTTCTTC. Its translation: CAWKGTGYNEQFF.

The chain links TRBV5-1 to TRBJ2-2, with D maybe TRBD1 (6 bases). CDR3 length equals 15 residues. The ends were cut back, 6 bases at V and 2 bases at J, with 14 bases in the middle. Germline-derived CDR1 and CDR2 are SGHRS and YFSETQ. CDR3 sequence (DNA): TGCGCCAGCACGATCGGGACACAAAACACCGGGGAGCTGTTTTTT. Its translation is CASTIGTQNTGELFF.

This chain connects TRBV18 to TRBJ1-3, with D perhaps TRBD1 (5 bases). Germline V gives CDR1 KGHSH, CDR2 LQKENI. This CDR3 is built from 15 residues. V lost 3 bases and J 0 bases, leaving 9 bases between the germline ends. CDR3 sequence (DNA): TGTGCCAGCTCACCGGTCCAGGGCTCTGGAAACACCATATATTTT. It encodes CASSPVQGSGNTIYF. Using reference TRBV18 and TRBJ1-3 for the parts outside the CDR3, the full variable domain is NAGVMQNPRHLVRRRGQEARLRCSPMKGHSHVYWYRQLPEEGLKFMVYLQKENIIDESGMPKERFSAEFPKEGPSILRIQQVVRGDSAAYFCASSPVQGSGNTIYFGEGSWLTVV.

CDR3 amino acids: CASSPRGSSYNEQFF. The DNA of the CDR3 is TGTGCCAGCAGCCCCCGGGGGAGCTCCTACAATGAGCAGTTCTTC. The rearrangement joins TRBV7-9 to TRBJ2-1, with D perhaps matching TRBD2 (6 bases). Germline V lookup: CDR1 SEHNR, CDR2 FQNEAQ (reference sequence). The CDR3 has 15 amino acids. Trimming took off 5 bases at V and 0 bases at J, with 11 bases between the two ends.

The chain couples TRBV6-4 to TRBJ1-1; D is unclear. Trimming shortened V by 6 bases and J by 1 base, and 9 bases separated the two germline ends. Germline V gives CDR1 MRHNA, CDR2 SNTAGT. The CDR3 covers 13 residues. The CDR3 sequence: CASRMFGNTEAFF. Here the CDR3 DNA reads TGTGCCAGCAGGATGTTCGGGAACACTGAAGCTTTCTTT.

This chain joins TRBV5-1 and TRBJ2-5, with a tentative D call TRBD2 (6 bases). The CDR3 extends over 15 amino acids. Germline V gene sequence: CDR1 SGHRS, CDR2 YFSETQ. Trimming cost V 3 bases and J 5 bases, with 17 bases left between them. CDR3 bases: TGCGCCAGCAGCTCCTCTCCGGGGAGGTTTGAGACCCAGTACTTC. It specifies CASSSSPGRFETQYF.

Worth noting for this clone: The same CDR3 also results from other DNA sequences found in this sample. This CDR3 is CASSAGQGGNSPLHF. In DNA, the CDR3 is TGTGCCAGCAGCGCGGGACAGGGGGGTAATTCACCCCTCCACTTT. The J gene is TRBJ1-6, the V gene TRBV9, with 11 bases lining up with TRBD1. The germline V gene has CDR1 SGDLS and CDR2 YYNGEE. Losses at the gene ends were 3 bases for V and 6 bases for J; bases not matched to a gene: 2. CDR3 length: 15 amino acids.

V and J are TRBV20-1 and TRBJ1-2, with D maybe TRBD1 (5 bases). CDR3 length: 12 residues. From germline, CDR1 is DFQATT and CDR2 SNEGSKA (reference sequence). V was pared by 3 bases and J by 4 bases, with 9 bases between. In nucleotides, the CDR3 is TGCAGTGCTAGTGGGGCAGTCTATGGCTACACCTTC. This sequence encodes CSASGAVYGYTF.

V gene TRBV2 combines with J gene TRBJ1-4; 9 bases are a match to TRBD1. J lost 4 bases, V lost 4 bases, and 16 bases had no gene match. Per germline, CDR1 SNHLY and CDR2 FYNNEI. The CDR3 sequence is 19 residues long. Here the CDR3 reads CASSAKSPVQGARNEKLFF. The CDR3 DNA reads as TGTGCCAGCAGTGCGAAATCCCCGGTACAGGGGGCACGTAATGAAAAACTGTTTTTT.

This chain links TRBV2 with TRBJ1-6; 7 nucleotides line up with TRBD1. CDR3 size: 15 residues. V trimming: 1 base; J trimming: 7 bases; junction bases outside the gene matches: 4. Germline values: CDR1 SNHLY, CDR2 FYNNEI. Written as DNA, the CDR3 is TGTGCCAGCAGTGAAGGGAGGGACAGAAATTCACCCCTCCACTTT. Residues: CASSEGRDRNSPLHF.

This rearrangement joins TRBV11-3 to TRBJ2-2, with D perhaps TRBD1 (6 bases). Germline V lookup: CDR1 SGHNT, CDR2 YENEEA. Trimming pared 6 bases from V and 2 bases from J, leaving 10 bases between. The CDR3 is made up of 14 amino acids. CDR3 bases: TGTGCCAGCAGGGCCGGGACAAACACCGGGGAGCTGTTTTTT. It yields the protein CASRAGTNTGELFF. Filled out from reference TRBV11-3 and TRBJ2-2, the complete variable domain reads EAGVVQSPRYKIIEKKQPVAFWCNPISGHNTLYWYLQNLGQGPELLIRYENEEAVDDSQLPKDRFSAERLKGVDSTLKIQPAELGDSAVYLCASRAGTNTGELFFGEGSRLTVL.

V usage is TRBV4-1 and J usage is TRBJ1-5; no firm D call. Germline lookup yields CDR1 MGHRA and CDR2 YSYEKL. V lost 5 bases to trimming and J lost 4 bases, with 18 bases between them. The CDR3 loop spans 16 amino acids. The chain's CDR3 is CASSADGYGRNQPQHF. CDR3 in DNA: TGCGCCAGCAGCGCCGACGGCTACGGGAGAAATCAGCCCCAGCATTTT.

V and J are TRBV6-4 and TRBJ2-3, with D possibly being TRBD1 (6 bases). Trimming left V 2 bases short and J 0 bases short, with 9 bases between. The CDR3 length is 15 residues. Germline V CDR1 and CDR2: MRHNA, SNTAGT. CDR3 DNA sequence: TGTGCCAGCAGTGACACGACAGGCAGCACAGATACGCAGTATTTT. It translates to CASSDTTGSTDTQYF.

This clone has just one count. V and J are TRBV7-9 and TRBJ1-1, with 7 bases identical to TRBD1. Germline values: CDR1 SEHNR, CDR2 FQNEAQ (reference sequence). This CDR3 has 17 amino acids. V lost 2 bases, J lost 4 bases, and 13 bases stayed unmatched. The CDR3 nucleotides read TGTGCCAGCAGCTTAAGGTCCGGGACAGCGTCGACCACTGAAGCTTTCTTT. It codes for CASSLRSGTASTTEAFF.

V usage is TRBV5-8 and J usage is TRBJ1-5; perhaps TRBD1 as D (6 bases). V was clipped by 4 bases and J by 7 bases, with 18 bases between them. Germline V gene data show CDR1 as SGHTS and CDR2 as YDEGEE. The length of the CDR3 is 15 residues. CDR3 in amino acids: CASSPGQTGWQPQHF. The DNA for the CDR3 is TGTGCCAGCAGCCCGGGACAAACAGGGTGGCAGCCCCAGCATTTT.

This clone has only a few counts. The chain couples TRBV30 to TRBJ1-6; unclear D gene. Per the germline V gene, CDR1 is GTSNPN and CDR2 is SVGIG (reference sequence). This CDR3 comprises 16 residues. Trimming stripped 4 bases from V and 4 bases from J, with 17 bases between. The CDR3 nucleotides are TGTGCCTGGATAGAGCCGGGAGCCACGTATAATTCACCCCTCCACTTT. It encodes CAWIEPGATYNSPLHF.

In this sample, this clone turned up a few times. The chain carries TRBV2 and TRBJ2-7; D remains ambiguous. The length of the CDR3 is 12 residues. The V end lost 2 bases, the J end lost 2 bases, and 4 bases lay between the germline ends. Germline V gene lookup returns CDR1 SNHLY and CDR2 FYNNEI. DNA for the CDR3: TGTGCCAGCAGTGAAAACACCTACGAGCAGTACTTC. Its protein is CASSENTYEQYF.

Written as DNA, the CDR3 is TGCGCCAGCAGAACCCAGGGATGGGACACTGAAGCTTTCTTT. Protein: CASRTQGWDTEAFF. J is TRBJ1-1 and V is TRBV5-1; perhaps TRBD1 as D (5 bases). CDR3 size: 14 residues. V was cut by 5 bases and J by 3 bases, with 14 bases left in between. CDR1 is SGHRS and CDR2 is YFSETQ in the germline V gene.

V and J are TRBV15 and TRBJ2-7, with 7 bases matching TRBD1. After removal of 0 bases from V and 1 base from J, the junction contained 15 bases not matched to a gene. In germline, CDR1 is LNHNV, CDR2 YYDKDF (reference sequence). The CDR3 sequence is 19 residues long. CDR3 nucleotide sequence: TGTGCCACCAGCAGAGATGTGTCGACTCGGACAGGAAAATCCTACGAGCAGTACTTC. This codes for CATSRDVSTRTGKSYEQYF.

The V gene is TRBV29-1, the J gene TRBJ1-4, with 7 bases matching TRBD1. The germline CDR1 and CDR2 sequences are SQVTM and ANQGSEA. V lost 0 bases and J lost 5; bases outside the gene matches: 3. The CDR3 is made up of 14 amino acids. The CDR3 sequence: CSVEDPTGNEKLFF. As DNA, the CDR3 is TGCAGCGTTGAAGACCCGACAGGGAATGAAAAACTGTTTTTT.